The clone carrying this T cell receptor (beta chain) has a handful of counts. What it binds is unknown. CDR1 is LNHDA, CDR2 SQIVND, per germline (reference sequence). V trimming: 6 bases; J trimming: 5 bases; junction bases outside the gene matches: 8. This CDR3 spans 16 amino acids. This entry belongs to a study of OX40 agonist ivuxolimab in advanced cancers. Broader study findings: Among patients with partial responses at 0.1-3.0 mg/kg, clonal expansion was among the lowest.

Sequenced by immunoSEQ multiplex PCR; TCRdb stores in-frame clones only, minus some. Among approximately 80,000 clones listed, around 85% were seen once. The chain uses TRBV19 and TRBJ2-2; 11 positions agree with TRBD2. This TCR was sampled from an adult with an advanced solid tumor such as melanoma, head and neck, liver or kidney cancer. Sequencing was performed on CD4+ or CD8+ T cells sorted from blood, taken in a trial of the OX40 agonist ivuxolimab. CDR3 nucleotides: TGTGCCAGTAGACTAGCGGGAGACGTACAAACCGGGGAGCTGTTTTTT. This sequence encodes CASRLAGDVQTGELFF.